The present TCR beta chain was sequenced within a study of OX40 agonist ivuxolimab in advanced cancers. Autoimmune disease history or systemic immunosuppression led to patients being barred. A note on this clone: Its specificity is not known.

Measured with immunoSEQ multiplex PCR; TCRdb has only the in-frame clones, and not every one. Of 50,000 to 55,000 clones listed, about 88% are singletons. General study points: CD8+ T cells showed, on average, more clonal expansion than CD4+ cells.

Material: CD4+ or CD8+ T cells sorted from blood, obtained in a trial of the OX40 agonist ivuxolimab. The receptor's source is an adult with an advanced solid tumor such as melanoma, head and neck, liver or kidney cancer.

The CDR3 nucleotides are TGTGCCAGCAGTTACGATGAGGCGACTAACTATGGCTACACCTTC. Translating gives CASSYDEATNYGYTF. The gene calls are TRBV6-5 and TRBJ1-2, with D unresolved. The V end was cut by 2 bases, the J end by 0 bases, with 10 bases between. The CDR3 loop spans 15 amino acids. Per the germline V gene, CDR1 is MNHEY and CDR2 is SVGAGI.